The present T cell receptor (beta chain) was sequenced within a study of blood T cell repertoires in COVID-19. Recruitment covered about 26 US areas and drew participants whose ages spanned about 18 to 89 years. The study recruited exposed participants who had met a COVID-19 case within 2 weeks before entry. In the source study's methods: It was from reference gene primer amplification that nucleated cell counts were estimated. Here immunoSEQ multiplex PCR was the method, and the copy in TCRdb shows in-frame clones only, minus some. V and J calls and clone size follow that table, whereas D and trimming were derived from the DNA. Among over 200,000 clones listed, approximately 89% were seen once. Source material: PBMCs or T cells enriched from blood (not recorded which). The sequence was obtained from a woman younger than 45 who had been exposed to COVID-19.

The CDR3 spells CASSLRLGSGSYEQYF. In nucleotides, the CDR3 is TGTGCCAGCAGCTTACGGCTTGGGAGCGGGAGCTACGAGCAGTACTTC. The genes are TRBV7-2 and TRBJ2-7, with 8 bases matching TRBD2. The V segment lost 2 bases and the J segment 3 bases; nucleotides outside the gene matches: 9. The CDR3 is made up of 16 amino acids. The germline CDR1 and CDR2 sequences are SGHTA and FQGNSA.